The rows below give T cell receptor beta chains drawn from one sample of a study of blood T cell repertoires in COVID-19. Clones were read by immunoSEQ multiplex PCR, and TCRdb kept only the in-frame ones, dropping some. The sample lists some 260,000 clones, approximately 80% occurring once. Material: peripheral blood. These receptors were obtained from a woman aged 40-49 years with active or convalescent COVID-19. Both conserved end residues are part of each CDR3. Fields, in order: J gene, clone size, D gene, V gene, CDR3 protein, CDR3 DNA. D genes are given only for firm matches. Clone size appears in some rows only: once, few, many, or a class for an expanded clone.

j_gene: TRBJ1-5
abundance: few
d_gene: .
v_gene: TRBV7-6
CDR3aa: CASSLESGKNQPQHF
CDR3nt: TGTGCCAGCAGCTTAGAATCAGGGAAGAATCAGCCCCAGCATTTT

j_gene: TRBJ1-4
abundance: .
d_gene: TRBD1
v_gene: TRBV19
CDR3aa: CASSPGTGDEKLFF
CDR3nt: TGTGCCAGTAGTCCCGGGACAGGGGATGAAAAACTGTTTTTT

j_gene: TRBJ1-5
abundance: once
d_gene: .
v_gene: TRBV2
CDR3aa: CASSVVDGEGPQHF
CDR3nt: TGTGCCAGCAGTGTGGTTGACGGTGAGGGGCCCCAGCATTTT

j_gene: TRBJ1-5
abundance: .
d_gene: .
v_gene: TRBV5-1
CDR3aa: CASSPDSGNQPQHF
CDR3nt: TGCGCCAGCAGCCCCGACAGTGGCAATCAGCCCCAGCATTTT

j_gene: TRBJ1-6
abundance: .
d_gene: TRBD1
v_gene: TRBV29-1
CDR3aa: CSAGMDRGSPLHF
CDR3nt: TGCAGCGCTGGAATGGACAGGGGGTCACCCCTCCACTTT

j_gene: TRBJ2-1
abundance: .
d_gene: TRBD2
v_gene: TRBV14
CDR3aa: CASSQGSGGPSYNEQFF
CDR3nt: TGTGCCAGCAGCCAAGGTAGCGGGGGCCCGAGCTACAATGAGCAGTTCTTC

j_gene: TRBJ1-5
abundance: .
d_gene: .
v_gene: TRBV5-1
CDR3aa: CASSLAGGQPQHF
CDR3nt: TGCGCCAGCAGCTTGGCCGGGGGGCAGCCCCAGCATTTT

j_gene: TRBJ1-1
abundance: .
d_gene: TRBD1
v_gene: TRBV2
CDR3aa: CASSATGGFAEAFF
CDR3nt: TGTGCCAGCAGTGCGACAGGGGGGTTCGCCGAAGCTTTCTTT

j_gene: TRBJ2-2
abundance: .
d_gene: TRBD1
v_gene: TRBV11-3
CDR3aa: CASSHRDRAAGELFF
CDR3nt: TGTGCCAGCAGCCACCGGGACAGGGCTGCCGGGGAGCTGTTTTTT

j_gene: TRBJ1-1
abundance: .
d_gene: TRBD1
v_gene: TRBV4-1
CDR3aa: CASSLGQVDTEAFF
CDR3nt: TGCGCCAGCAGCCTGGGACAGGTGGACACTGAAGCTTTCTTT

j_gene: TRBJ2-7
abundance: .
d_gene: .
v_gene: TRBV3-1/TRBV3-2
CDR3aa: CASSLGGEQYF
CDR3nt: TGTGCCAGCAGCCTCGGCGGCGAGCAGTACTTC

j_gene: TRBJ1-1
abundance: .
d_gene: TRBD1
v_gene: TRBV5-6
CDR3aa: CASSFPRGEAFF
CDR3nt: TGTGCCAGCAGTTTTCCCAGGGGGGAAGCTTTCTTT

j_gene: TRBJ2-3
abundance: .
d_gene: TRBD1
v_gene: TRBV27
CDR3aa: CASSDRGDGTDTQYF
CDR3nt: TGTGCCAGCAGCGACAGGGGCGATGGCACAGATACGCAGTATTTT

j_gene: TRBJ1-2
abundance: once
d_gene: TRBD1
v_gene: TRBV28
CDR3aa: CASSLWTGGNYGYTF
CDR3nt: TGTGCCAGCAGTTTATGGACAGGGGGGAACTATGGCTACACCTTC

j_gene: TRBJ1-1
abundance: .
d_gene: .
v_gene: TRBV19
CDR3aa: CASRRIASNTEAFF
CDR3nt: TGTGCCAGTAGGAGAATCGCATCGAACACTGAAGCTTTCTTT

j_gene: TRBJ1-1
abundance: .
d_gene: .
v_gene: TRBV5-1
CDR3aa: CASRITVNTEAFF
CDR3nt: TGCGCCAGCAGAATAACAGTGAACACTGAAGCTTTCTTT

j_gene: TRBJ2-1
abundance: .
d_gene: TRBD1
v_gene: TRBV5-4
CDR3aa: CASSPDRGRFNEQFF
CDR3nt: TGTGCCAGCAGCCCGGACAGGGGGCGATTCAATGAGCAGTTCTTC

j_gene: TRBJ1-4
abundance: once
d_gene: .
v_gene: TRBV18
CDR3aa: CASSLGLLGEKLFF
CDR3nt: TGTGCCAGCTCACTGGGACTGTTGGGTGAAAAACTGTTTTTT

j_gene: TRBJ1-3
abundance: .
d_gene: .
v_gene: TRBV9
CDR3aa: CASSVGRGASGNTIYF
CDR3nt: TGTGCCAGCAGCGTAGGGAGGGGAGCCTCTGGAAACACCATATATTTT

j_gene: TRBJ1-5
abundance: .
d_gene: .
v_gene: TRBV28
CDR3aa: CASSLGRKGGNQPQHF
CDR3nt: TGTGCCAGCAGTTTAGGTCGTAAGGGGGGCAATCAGCCCCAGCATTTT

j_gene: TRBJ2-2
abundance: .
d_gene: TRBD2
v_gene: TRBV7-9
CDR3aa: CASRPLAGRSHGELFF
CDR3nt: TGTGCCAGCAGACCACTAGCGGGGAGAAGTCACGGGGAGCTGTTTTTT

j_gene: TRBJ1-5
abundance: .
d_gene: TRBD1
v_gene: TRBV28
CDR3aa: CASRPTGLSNQPQHF
CDR3nt: TGTGCCAGCAGACCGACAGGGTTGAGCAATCAGCCCCAGCATTTT